This entry lists 13 T cell receptor beta chains sequenced from one sample in a study of cytomegalovirus exposure and HLA in healthy donors. Primers included in the PCR were 60 Vbeta and 13 Jbeta primers. Measured with immunoSEQ multiplex PCR; TCRdb has only the in-frame clones, and not every one. The sample shows more than 110,000 clones, over 70% of them seen only once. Sequenced sample: PBMCs. These receptors were collected from a man younger than 35 in good health and CMV-seronegative.

The V gene is TRBV5-1, the J gene TRBJ2-5, with D unresolved. The CDR3 consists of 17 residues. CDR1 and CDR2 from the germline V gene are SGHRS and YFSETQ. V dropped 4 bases and J dropped 4 bases, with 23 bases sitting between them. The CDR3 protein is CASSQDTGPPAGETQYF. The DNA for the CDR3 is TGCGCCAGCAGCCAAGATACTGGGCCCCCGGCAGGAGAGACCCAGTACTTC.

This clone was recorded only once. The V and J genes are TRBV18 and TRBJ1-1, with 8 bases identical to TRBD1. Germline V gives CDR1 KGHSH, CDR2 LQKENI. The CDR3 has 16 amino acids. Trimming cost V 2 bases and J 1 base; bases outside gene matches: 6. The CDR3 DNA follows: TGTGCCAGCTCACCATTGCAGGGGGCACCGAACACTGAAGCTTTCTTT. Its translation: CASSPLQGAPNTEAFF. Full variable domain (missing parts from reference TRBV18 and TRBJ1-1): NAGVMQNPRHLVRRRGQEARLRCSPMKGHSHVYWYRQLPEEGLKFMVYLQKENIIDESGMPKERFSAEFPKEGPSILRIQQVVRGDSAAYFCASSPLQGAPNTEAFFGQGTRLTVV.

The chain has TRBV6-1 and TRBJ2-4; 8 bases are shared with TRBD1. Germline values: CDR1 MNHNS, CDR2 SASEGT. Trimming cost V 2 bases and J 3 bases; bases outside gene matches: 15. The CDR3 spans 19 residues. CDR3 nucleotide sequence: TGTGCCAGCAGTGAACCCCCGGACAGGGTCATTTTCGGCAAAAACATTCAGTACTTC. Protein product: CASSEPPDRVIFGKNIQYF.

The genes are TRBV5-4 and TRBJ1-2; a possible D gene is TRBD1 (6 bases). Trimming left V 3 bases short and J 4 bases short, with 16 bases between. Germline CDR1 reads SGHNT; CDR2 reads YYREEE (reference sequence). The CDR3 spans 15 residues. The CDR3 DNA follows: TGTGCCAGCAGCTCCGGTTTAGGGGGGGGCTATGGCTACACCTTC. Its protein product is CASSSGLGGGYGYTF.

This chain connects TRBV5-1 to TRBJ1-2; 7 nucleotides line up with TRBD1. Germline trimming cut 1 base from V and 3 bases from J; bases unmatched to any gene: 6. The CDR3 extends over 15 amino acids. Germline V gives CDR1 SGHRS, CDR2 YFSETQ. The CDR3, as DNA: TGCGCCAGCAGCTTGCGACAGGGAGCGGACTATGGCTACACCTTC. Amino acids: CASSLRQGADYGYTF. Looking up the rest from reference TRBV5-1 and TRBJ1-2 gives the full variable domain: KAGVTQTPRYLIKTRGQQVTLSCSPISGHRSVSWYQQTPGQGLQFLFEYFSETQRNKGNFPGRFSGRQFSNSRSEMNVSTLELGDSALYLCASSLRQGADYGYTFGSGTRLTVV.

V usage is TRBV27 and J usage is TRBJ2-7; possibly TRBD1 for D (6 bases). Trimming cost V 3 bases and J 1 base, with 10 bases left between them. In germline, CDR1 is MNHEY, CDR2 SMNVEV (reference sequence). CDR3 length equals 14 residues. The CDR3 DNA reads TGTGCCAGCAGTTTGGCAGGGGAATCCTACGAGCAGTACTTC. Residues: CASSLAGESYEQYF.

V is TRBV11-2 and J is TRBJ2-2, with D hard to call. In germline, CDR1 is SGHAT, CDR2 FQNNGV. Trimming stripped 2 bases from V and 6 bases from J, with 13 bases between. The CDR3 length is 15 residues. DNA for the CDR3: TGTGCCAGCAGCTTAAATTATCGGGTGGCCGGGGAGCTGTTTTTT. Residues: CASSLNYRVAGELFF.

V usage is TRBV21-1 and J usage is TRBJ2-1; TRBD2 is the table's D call, not checked against the DNA. TRBV21-1 is shown as a pseudogene. The CDR3 sequence is 15 residues long. CDR3 loop: CASREIPGAYNEQFF. The CDR3 DNA follows: TGTGCCAGCAGGGAAATACCGGGAGCTTACAATGAGCAGTTCTTC.

The chain joins TRBV4-3 to TRBJ2-2, with 10 bases matching TRBD1. Germline CDR1 reads LGHNA; CDR2 reads YSLEER. With 4 bases clipped from V and 6 bases from J, the junction kept 11 bases outside the gene matches. This CDR3 region has 17 residues. In DNA form, the CDR3 reads TGCGCCAGCAGCCTAAGAGCCGGGACAGGGGCGGCCGGGGAGCTGTTTTTT. Translating gives CASSLRAGTGAAGELFF.

The chain links TRBV18 to TRBJ1-4, with D uncertain. This CDR3 spans 13 amino acids. In germline, CDR1 is KGHSH, CDR2 LQKENI. V was cut by 4 bases and J by 8 bases, with 11 bases left in between. The CDR3 is CASSLLVEEKLFF. The CDR3 DNA is TGTGCCAGCTCACTATTGGTGGAGGAAAAACTGTTTTTT. The entire variable domain, with the rest obtained from reference TRBV18 and TRBJ1-4, is as follows: NAGVMQNPRHLVRRRGQEARLRCSPMKGHSHVYWYRQLPEEGLKFMVYLQKENIIDESGMPKERFSAEFPKEGPSILRIQQVVRGDSAAYFCASSLLVEEKLFFGSGTQLSVL.

V gene TRBV6-4 combines with J gene TRBJ2-5; 9 bases are a match to TRBD2. Per germline, CDR1 MRHNA and CDR2 SNTAGT. This CDR3 has 17 residues. With 10 bases clipped from V and 5 bases from J, the junction kept 20 bases outside the gene matches. CDR3 residues: CATHSDPGTSFGETQYF. The CDR3 DNA is TGTGCCACCCATTCCGACCCGGGGACTAGCTTCGGGGAGACCCAGTACTTC.

This chain uses TRBV30 with TRBJ1-4, with 8 bases lining up with TRBD1. Germline CDR1 GTSNPN, CDR2 SVGIG (reference sequence). Unmatched junction bases numbered 20, after V lost 6 bases and J lost 8 bases. There are 17 residues in the CDR3. This CDR3 is CACEDRAKSVPEEKLFF. The CDR3 nucleotides are TGTGCCTGCGAGGACAGGGCTAAATCCGTACCAGAGGAAAAACTGTTTTTT.

This chain uses TRBV5-1 with TRBJ2-5; the D is unclear. The CDR3 is 15 amino acids. The V gene's germline CDR1 is SGHRS and CDR2 YFSETQ. V lost 0 bases to trimming and J lost 2 bases, with 11 bases between them. The CDR3: CASSLGFGRQETQYF. For the CDR3, the DNA is TGCGCCAGCAGCTTGGGGTTTGGCAGACAAGAGACCCAGTACTTC.